Presented here are 7 T cell receptor beta chains from one specimen sequenced in a study. MiXCR, applied by TCRdb to the 5' RACE reads, yields one record per CDR3 protein. There are approximately 53,000 distinct CDR3 sequences in the sample; about 28% occur only once, and approximately 3.2% lies in the top ten. The sample taken for sequencing was tumor-infiltrating memory CD4+ T cells sorted from the breast tumor. Subset here: memory CD4+ T cells, CD4+CD45RO+CD25-. The receptors shown here come from a female donor with breast cancer.

This clonotype was seen more than once but under ten times. The chain employs TRBV27 and TRBJ1-6, with D maybe TRBD1 (5 bases). The CDR3 spans 15 residues. Trimming cost V 5 bases and J 5 bases, with 13 bases left between them. In germline, CDR1 is MNHEY, CDR2 SMNVEV (reference sequence). The DNA for the CDR3 is TGTGCCAGCAGTCCCTCGGGACGGGATAATTCACCCCTCCACTTT. It encodes CASSPSGRDNSPLHF.

This rearrangement joins TRBV6-1 to TRBJ1-6; TRBD1 aligns across 8 bases. Germline CDR1 MNHNS, CDR2 SASEGT. The V segment lost 2 bases and the J segment 9 bases; nucleotides outside the gene matches: 6. The length of the CDR3 is 15 residues. DNA of the CDR3: TGTGCCAGCAGTGAAAGAACAGGGGGAATTTCACCCCTCCACTTT. Translating gives CASSERTGGISPLHF.

CDR3 sequence: CASSDGAGSNEQYF. For the CDR3, the DNA is TGTGCCAGCAGTGATGGGGCCGGGAGCAACGAGCAGTACTTC. J is TRBJ2-7 and V is TRBV6-1; D perhaps matches TRBD2 (6 bases). This CDR3 has 14 residues. The ends were cut back, 3 bases at V and 5 bases at J, with 14 bases in the middle. In germline, CDR1 is MNHNS, CDR2 SASEGT.

This sequence joins TRBV7-2 and TRBJ2-3; tentatively, D is TRBD2 (6 bases). Germline CDR1 is SGHTA and CDR2 is FQGNSA. Trimming removed 5 bases from V and 4 bases from J, with 16 bases in between. The CDR3 contains 15 residues. In DNA, the CDR3 is TGTGCCAGCAGCAATCGGGACTCCAGCGCAGATACGCAGTATTTT. Translation gives CASSNRDSSADTQYF.

The sample holds a few counts of this clonotype. CDR3 nucleotide sequence: TGTGCCAGCAGCCAGTCGGATACGCAGTATTTT. Protein: CASSQSDTQYF. The chain uses TRBV7-3 and TRBJ2-3; D not certain. CDR1 is SGHTA, CDR2 FQGTGA, per germline. Trimming removed 5 bases from V and 6 bases from J, with 6 bases in between. CDR3 length: 11 amino acids.

This clonotype showed up just a few times. The chain is built from TRBV28 and TRBJ2-5, with 7 positions matching TRBD1. The CDR3 has 13 amino acids. Germline trimming cut 6 bases from V and 4 bases from J; bases unmatched to any gene: 5. Germline CDR1 is MDHEN and CDR2 is SYDVKM. The CDR3 coding sequence is TGTGCCAGCAGGGGACAGATAGTAGAGACCCAGTACTTC. Translated: CASRGQIVETQYF.

This clonotype has more than one count but fewer than ten. The chain uses TRBV5-1 and TRBJ1-3; D gene ambiguous. V was trimmed by 2 bases and J by 0 bases, leaving 6 bases between them. The CDR3 extends over 14 amino acids. Germline CDR1 and CDR2: SGHRS and YFSETQ. CDR3 nucleotide sequence: TGCGCCAGCAGCTTAGACACCTCTGGAAACACCATATATTTT. The encoded protein is CASSLDTSGNTIYF.